Listed here are 7 T cell receptor beta chains from one sample, sequenced in a study of T-cell reconstitution after alpha-beta-depleted transplantation in children. Unique molecular identifiers were used in preparing the TCRbeta library. Using its own MiXCR run on the PCR reads, TCRdb lists one record per CDR3 protein. The table has 500,000 or so distinct CDR3 sequences, 30% to 35% seen once. Here the sequenced sample was PBMCs from the stem cell graft donor, taken from the stem cell graft. Every receptor here comes from a human donor who donated a stem cell graft to a child with aplastic anemia.

This clonotype was detected a few times. The V gene is TRBV29-1, the J gene TRBJ1-1; tentative D call: TRBD1 (5 bases). In germline, CDR1 is SQVTM, CDR2 ANQGSEA. V gave up 3 bases and J gave up 1 base, with 12 bases separating them. This CDR3 contains 14 residues. CDR3 sequence reads: CSVDGTGRNTEAFF. CDR3 sequence (DNA): TGCAGCGTTGATGGGACTGGAAGGAACACTGAAGCTTTCTTT. The variable domain in full, with the rest retrieved from reference TRBV29-1 and TRBJ1-1, is SAVISQKPSRDICQRGTSLTIQCQVDSQVTMMFWYRQQPGQSLTLIATANQGSEATYESGFVIDKFPISRPNLTFSTLTVSNMSPEDSSIYLCSVDGTGRNTEAFFGQGTRLTVV.

The rearrangement uses TRBV5-1 and TRBJ2-3, with D maybe TRBD2 (6 bases). The ends were cut back, 3 bases at V and 6 bases at J, with 14 bases in the middle. The CDR3 runs to 14 residues. Germline CDR1 and CDR2: SGHRS and YFSETQ. The CDR3 loop is CASSSTSGGDTQYF. The CDR3, as DNA: TGCGCCAGCAGCTCCACCTCTGGGGGGGATACGCAGTATTTT.

This clonotype turned up a few times. This CDR3 is CASSVNPGTEAFF. The CDR3, as DNA: TGTGCCAGCAGCGTAAATCCTGGCACTGAAGCTTTCTTT. The chain joins TRBV9 to TRBJ1-1; D is uncertain. Deletions cut 1 base from V and 4 bases from J, with 8 bases between. Germline CDR1 is SGDLS and CDR2 is YYNGEE. This CDR3 comprises 13 residues.

The chain couples TRBV7-9 to TRBJ2-7; 13 nucleotides match TRBD2. CDR1 and CDR2 from the germline V gene are SEHNR and FQNEAQ (reference sequence). V lost 5 bases and J lost 6; bases outside the gene matches: 4. The CDR3 extends over 14 amino acids. The CDR3 nucleotides are TGTGCCAGCAGCCGGGGGACTAGCGGGATCGAGCAGTACGTC. Translating it yields CASSRGTSGIEQYV.

The rearrangement links TRBV15 to TRBJ2-1; TRBD2 might be the D (6 bases). Germline-derived CDR1 and CDR2 are LNHNV and YYDKDF (reference sequence). This CDR3 has 16 residues. V was trimmed by 5 bases and J by 0 bases, leaving 14 bases between them. The CDR3 sequence is CATSRSSASSYNEQFF. CDR3 nucleotides: TGTGCCACCAGCCGGTCTAGCGCGAGCTCCTACAATGAGCAGTTCTTC.

This clonotype occurred a few times. The chain recombines TRBV4-3 with TRBJ1-2; 7 positions match TRBD1. The CDR3 is made up of 15 amino acids. CDR1 is LGHNA, CDR2 YSLEER, per germline. After removal of 0 bases from V and 4 bases from J, the junction contained 5 bases not matched to a gene. CDR3 nucleotides: TGCGCCAGCAGCCAAGACCTACAGGGGACCTATGGCTACACCTTC. Protein product: CASSQDLQGTYGYTF.

The genes are TRBV3-1 and TRBJ2-1, with TRBD1 matching over 12 bases. The CDR3 loop spans 15 amino acids. The V gene's germline CDR1 is LGHDT and CDR2 YNNKEL (reference sequence). The V gene end was trimmed by 4 bases and the J gene end by 7 bases; junction bases not matched to a gene: 5. Here the CDR3 reads CASSLGTGGLNEQFF. CDR3 coding DNA: TGTGCCAGCAGCCTCGGGACAGGGGGCCTAAATGAGCAGTTCTTC.